This T cell receptor beta chain was retrieved from a study of regulatory T cells in long-lasting Graves disease. Regarding the study as a whole: Newly diagnosed Graves' patients had higher TCR diversity than persistent ones.

The authors built TCR beta libraries using iRepertoire HTBI primers and Arm-PCR of CDR3 regions. From the multiplex PCR reads, TCRdb called clonotypes with MiXCR, one entry per CDR3 protein. In the table there are about 330,000 distinct CDR3 sequences, 15% to 20% of which are singletons. The CDR3 runs 16 residues. V shed 6 bases, J shed 2 bases, and the junction held 7 bases outside the gene matches. This clonotype was seen ten or more times. The antigen is not known. Described time point: newly diagnosed GD, antithyroid drugs for less than 3 months. PBMC-derived RNA was used for the TCR library. These data also formed part of another study, on T cells in Graves' hyperthyroidism and ophthalmopathy.

This specimen consisted of peripheral blood mononuclear cells (PBMCs), obtained at new diagnosis, from a patient treated with antithyroid drugs. This sequence was found in a woman between 18 and 30 years old with Graves disease. This chain uses TRBV12-3 or TRBV12-4 with TRBJ2-3; 11 bases are a match to TRBD2. CDR3 nucleotide sequence: TGTGCCAGCAGCCCCCTAGCGGGAGGACTCACAGATACGCAGTATTTT. This encodes CASSPLAGGLTDTQYF.